Included here is one TCR beta chain sequence, with context. In the PCR, 60 Vbeta and 13 Jbeta primers were used. The table came from immunoSEQ multiplex PCR; TCRdb's copy has only in-frame clones and leaves some out. This table has more than 130,000 clones, around 80% appearing once. CDR3 length equals 16 residues. Germline V gene lookup returns CDR1 SGHAT and CDR2 FQNNGV. The V and J ends lost 5 bases and 0 bases, in that order; junction bases with no gene match: 10. The data originate from a study of cytomegalovirus exposure and HLA in healthy donors. Looking at the study overall: T cells numbering 150 million to 200 million yielded more than 95 million unique TCR beta sequences in an earlier analysis.

This rearrangement joins TRBV11-2 to TRBJ2-7, with 7 positions matching TRBD1. Source material: PBMCs. The clonotype comes from a male donor in good health and CMV-seronegative. Here the CDR3 DNA reads TGTGCCAGCAGCCGATCCGGGACAGTGAGCTCCTACGAGCAGTACTTC. This sequence encodes CASSRSGTVSSYEQYF. Supplemented by reference TRBV11-2 and TRBJ2-7, the full variable domain reads EAGVAQSPRYKIIEKRQSVAFWCNPISGHATLYWYQQILGQGPKLLIQFQNNGVVDDSQLPKDRFSAERLKGVDSTLKIQPAKLEDSAVYLCASSRSGTVSSYEQYFGPGTRLTVT.